The TCR beta chain under discussion was sequenced for a study of T-cell memory formation after mild COVID-19. Across the study: The TCR clusters were mostly specific to one donor. General study findings and limits: Later expanders leaned toward CD4+, whereas clones contracting from day 15 to 85 were balanced CD4/CD8.

This CDR3 comprises 15 residues. Germline loops: CDR1 SEHNR, CDR2 FQNEAQ (reference sequence). Between the trimmed V and J ends, which lost 5 bases and 0 bases, there was a span of 13 bases. A note on this clonotype: The antigen is undetermined.

Using constant-segment primers, 5'RACE produced TCR alpha and TCR beta cDNA libraries carrying sample barcodes and UMIs. Via MiXCR, TCRdb re-called the 5' RACE reads, giving one row per CDR3 protein. The sample includes roughly 480,000 distinct CDR3 sequences, 25% of them seen just once. The J gene is TRBJ2-5, the V gene TRBV7-9; D gene unclear. The sample was PBMCs or a T cell subset sorted from them (not recorded which). The sequence derives from an adult woman who had mild COVID-19 (a few samples of this study predate the infection). Cell type and time point are not known. As DNA, the CDR3 is TGTGCCAGCAGCCCTTCGCCGCCCGACCAAGAGACCCAGTACTTC. The encoded protein is CASSPSPPDQETQYF.